The sequence of this TCR beta chain was determined in a study of cytomegalovirus exposure and HLA in healthy donors. The PCR used 60 Vbeta and 13 Jbeta primers. Measured with immunoSEQ multiplex PCR; TCRdb has only the in-frame clones, and not every one. The sample holds hundreds of thousands of clones, about 77% seen once. CDR1 GTSNPN and CDR2 SVGIG come from the germline V gene (reference sequence). V lost 3 bases and J 13 bases, leaving 22 bases between the germline ends. The CDR3 runs to 15 residues. This TCR derives from a boy aged 10-17 years in good health and CMV-seronegative. This sequence joins TRBV30 and TRBJ1-6, with no clear D. The sample comprised PBMCs. The CDR3 nucleotides are TGTGCCTGGAGCTTCGGGGTACTGGGAAAACGCCCCCTCCACTTT. Translating gives CAWSFGVLGKRPLHF.